The 7 T cell receptor beta chains in this list originate from one sample, sequenced in a study of blood T cell repertoires in COVID-19. This table comes from immunoSEQ multiplex PCR, and its TCRdb copy is limited to in-frame clones, with some not included. The sample has roughly 68,000 clones, approximately 82% seen once. The specimen sequenced was peripheral blood. Receptor source: a man of 80 years or more with active COVID-19.

This clone appeared once. J is TRBJ1-2 and V is TRBV6-2 or TRBV6-3; the match to TRBD1 covers 10 bases. Germline V gene lookup returns CDR1 MNHEY and CDR2 SVGEGT. Trimming removed 6 bases from V and 7 bases from J; junction bases left unmatched: 14. The CDR3 extends over 16 amino acids. CDR3 DNA: TGTGCCAGCAGCCCTTTGGGACAGGGGCGCGGGGTTGGCTACACCTTC. It encodes CASSPLGQGRGVGYTF.

The table lists this clone with a few counts. V and J are TRBV27 and TRBJ1-5; TRBD1 is a possible D gene (5 bases). Trimming removed 6 bases from V and 3 bases from J, with 9 bases in between. The length of the CDR3 is 13 residues. Germline V lookup: CDR1 MNHEY, CDR2 SMNVEV (reference sequence). Here the CDR3 reads CASSLTVNQPQHF. CDR3 DNA sequence: TGTGCCAGCAGCCTGACAGTCAATCAGCCCCAGCATTTT.

The chain combines TRBV5-1 with TRBJ2-7; a weak D match, TRBD2 (7 bases). This CDR3 has 15 residues. CDR1 SGHRS and CDR2 YFSETQ come from the germline V gene. V lost 0 bases to trimming and J lost 2 bases, with 12 bases between them. The CDR3 DNA reads as TGCGCCAGCAGCTTGGAACAGGGAGGGCCCTACGAGCAGTACTTC. This translates into CASSLEQGGPYEQYF.

The rearrangement uses TRBV18 and TRBJ2-1, with 10 bases aligning to TRBD2. Losses at the gene ends were 2 bases for V and 6 bases for J; bases not matched to a gene: 7. The CDR3 length is 16 residues. Per the germline V gene, CDR1 is KGHSH and CDR2 is LQKENI. The CDR3: CASSPAGTSDRNEQFF. In DNA form, the CDR3 reads TGTGCCAGCTCACCAGCCGGGACTAGCGATCGCAATGAGCAGTTCTTC.

This clone was picked up one time. The chain links TRBV18 to TRBJ1-2; D may be TRBD1 (6 bases). Germline lookup yields CDR1 KGHSH and CDR2 LQKENI. The CDR3 is 16 residues long. V was pared by 3 bases and J by 0 bases, with 14 bases between. The CDR3 spells CASSPGGGGTNYGYTF. The CDR3 DNA follows: TGTGCCAGCTCACCCGGGGGGGGCGGCACTAACTATGGCTACACCTTC. Full variable domain (missing parts from reference TRBV18 and TRBJ1-2): NAGVMQNPRHLVRRRGQEARLRCSPMKGHSHVYWYRQLPEEGLKFMVYLQKENIIDESGMPKERFSAEFPKEGPSILRIQQVVRGDSAAYFCASSPGGGGTNYGYTFGSGTRLTVV.

This chain joins TRBV6-1 and TRBJ2-1; 9 bases are a match to TRBD1. V shed 3 bases, J shed 9 bases, and the junction held 18 bases outside the gene matches. From germline, CDR1 is MNHNS and CDR2 SASEGT. This CDR3 spans 18 amino acids. The CDR3 DNA reads as TGTGCCAGCAGTGATAGGCGTGTGGGACAGGGTAAATTGATTGAGCAGTTCTTC. Residues: CASSDRRVGQGKLIEQFF.

This clone was detected only once. The chain joins TRBV27 to TRBJ2-7; D uncertain. V dropped 4 bases and J dropped 7 bases, with 20 bases sitting between them. CDR1 and CDR2 from the germline V gene are MNHEY and SMNVEV (reference sequence). CDR3 length: 15 residues. CDR3 loop: CASSSGLRPTEEQYF. The CDR3 nucleotides read TGTGCCAGCAGTTCTGGGCTTCGTCCTACGGAAGAGCAGTACTTC.